This T cell receptor beta chain was observed in a study of human T cells and chemical hapten exposure (dated by TCRdb to the early 2020s). At the level of the whole study: For sensitization, 2% DPC in acetone was applied to an approximately 2 cm by approximately 2 cm area of upper inner arm skin. Weekly therapeutic DPC doses were additionally applied to the scalp of patients throughout the approximately 24-week study period. Patch testing was performed on the upper back with Finn chambers containing 0.01% DPC, and the patch tests were scored after 6 days according to International Contact Dermatitis Research Group standards. Alopecia areata with under or over 50% scalp involvement, alopecia totalis and alopecia universalis were represented in the patient cohort, which was mostly female. The libraries were sequenced as a pool, and the TCR yield per sample differed mostly because of small variations in library volumes within the pool. In alopecia patients, the study followed how the peripheral blood TCR repertoire changed in vivo over primary and secondary sensitization to diphenylcyclopropenone (DPC), a hapten. Patient blood was sampled pre-sensitization (week 0) and at 2, 6 and about 24 weeks after DPC sensitization. Twenty-nine alopecia patients gave blood for TCR sequencing at one to four time points (pre-sensitization, 2, 6 and 24 weeks).

The CDR3 has 13 amino acids, counting the end cysteine and phenylalanine. The DNA shown is the 39-base CDR3, in frame from base 1. Reading the germline V gene gives CDR1 SNHLY and CDR2 FYNNEI. Trimming costs V 6 bases and J 3 bases, and their ends lie 9 bases apart. Taken with the paper, the label for time point translates to: patch test 1, 2 weeks after DPC sensitization. The treatment or condition label, read with the paper, signifies: therapeutic diphenylcyclopropenone sensitization with weekly scalp DPC. At each patch-test visit, blood was drawn before the patch test was applied. To be eligible, patients had to be aged 18 to 70, diagnosed with alopecia and judged suitable for DPC therapy, while pregnant patients were excluded. Total RNA was extracted from unfractionated whole blood that had been collected in Tempus Blood RNA tubes. General findings and caveats noted by the study authors: Compared with pre-sensitization or healthy control sets, expanded TCRs formed significantly more large CDR3 similarity clusters, which is consistent with antigen-driven responses. The number of TCRs above 1 in 1000 frequency did not change with DPC sensitization; there was no evidence of global repertoire structure alterations. Alopecia, a presumed autoimmune disease, was present in all patients, so the immune response of the patients might differ from that of healthy individuals. Repeated subsampling changed both the strength of the expansion versus patch-test correlation and the threshold at which the correlation became significant. Patch test score was positively correlated with the number of PT1 expanded TCRs, with significance at thresholds 8, 16 and 32 but not at 4.

Notes on this clonotype: Its antigen target is currently unknown. Base qualities are not recorded, but no much larger clone differs from it by a single base.

Library preparation was by RACE. Instrument on record: NextSeq 500. During library preparation, unique molecular identifiers were attached to individual cDNA molecules so that TCRs could be counted in a quantitative, reproducible way. Both TCR alpha and TCR beta chains were sequenced from each blood RNA sample. Concerning the study's data processing: Samples had a median of about 96,000 TCRs, with a range from roughly 23,224 to 750,000. V, J and CDR3 annotation of the TCR reads was carried out using the Decombinator software suite. For the PS versus PT1 abundance plots, all samples were subsampled to the same number of TCRs (28,000). TCRs were defined as expanded if absent before sensitization and observed at least eight times at the 2-week time point. TCRdb ran its own pipeline on the public reads, namely fastp trimming at Q25 and MiXCR clone calling, and kept in-frame beta chains. Under each unique CDR3 protein, matching rows form one entry showing the most common genes and DNA. The V and J calls reflect TCRdb's pipeline rather than the authors' work. The sample has more than 55,000 distinct CDR3 sequences on record, 7.5% to 10% of them singletons. The ten most abundant clones make up 2.5% to 3.5% of the sample.

The chain was built from TRBV2 and TRBJ2-1; too little of a D gene remains to name it. The TCR originated in a woman in her 40s with alopecia areata. Some clones in this sample may be carry-over from other donors' samples. The sequences come from whole blood, collected in connection with sensitization to the hapten diphenylcyclopropenone (DPC). The nucleotide sequence is given as TGTGCCAGCAGAGACTCTTACTACAATGAGCAGTTCTTC. It encodes CASRDSYYNEQFF.